One sample yielded the 23 T cell receptor beta chains listed below, sequenced in a study of T cell repertoires in cytomegalovirus infection. These TCRs' antigens remain unknown. TCRdb analysed the reads with MiXCR anew, one entry per CDR3 protein. The sample consists of over 50,000 distinct CDR3 sequences, 20% of them appearing once. The sample in question was CD8+ T cells from cultured PBMCs, obtained from culture after CMV antigen stimulation. The receptors were gathered from a human donor in good health (CMV status not recorded). Some clones in this sample may be carry-over from other donors' samples.

This clonotype was seen a handful of times. The chain recombines TRBV6-6 with TRBJ1-6; 7 bases are shared with TRBD1. With 6 bases clipped from V and 7 bases from J, the junction kept 6 bases outside the gene matches. Germline CDR1 is MNHNY and CDR2 is SVGAGI (reference sequence). The CDR3 is 14 residues long. DNA for the CDR3: TGTGCCAGCAGGGAGACAGGGAGCAATTCACCCCTCCACTTT. Amino acids: CASRETGSNSPLHF.

This clonotype was observed a few times. V usage is TRBV27 and J usage is TRBJ2-1; D uncertain. The CDR3 is made up of 14 amino acids. Germline CDR1 reads MNHEY; CDR2 reads SMNVEV (reference sequence). V was shortened by 3 bases and J by 8 bases, with 14 bases between the two germline ends. The CDR3 nucleotides read TGTGCCAGCAGTTTGTCCCTCCGAGGCGATGAGCAGTTCTTC. This encodes CASSLSLRGDEQFF.

The chain recombines TRBV27 with TRBJ2-1; possibly TRBD1 or TRBD2 for D (5 bases each). The CDR3 length is 14 residues. V lost 4 bases, J lost 5 bases, and 12 bases lay in between. CDR1 and CDR2 from the germline V gene are MNHEY and SMNVEV (reference sequence). The CDR3 DNA reads as TGTGCCAGCAGTTGGGGACGGCGGGACAATGAGCAGTTCTTC. Amino acids: CASSWGRRDNEQFF.

As for this clonotype: One junction end does not reproduce the germline sequence, and a read error may be involved. The rearrangement joins TRBV6-5 to TRBJ2-7, with 14 bases fitting TRBD2. This CDR3 region has 15 residues. Germline assignment: CDR1 MNHEY and CDR2 SVGAGI. The CDR3 loop is CTSSYLGLAGGEQYF. CDR3 sequence (DNA): TGTACCAGCAGTTACCTTGGACTAGCGGGGGGCGAGCAGTACTTC.

The J gene is TRBJ2-3, the V gene TRBV7-9; 8 nucleotides align to TRBD1. V lost 4 bases to trimming and J lost 6 bases; unmatched junction nucleotides: 12. CDR1 and CDR2 (germline): SEHNR, FQNEAQ (reference sequence). CDR3 length equals 16 residues. The DNA for the CDR3 is TGTGCCAGCAGCTCGTCAGGGCAGGGGGCGCGTGATACGCAGTATTTT. As protein: CASSSSGQGARDTQYF.

Only a few counts were recorded for this clonotype. This sequence joins TRBV7-2 and TRBJ2-3; 9 positions match TRBD2. Germline trimming cut 1 base from V and 0 bases from J; bases unmatched to any gene: 2. CDR1 is SGHTA, CDR2 FQGNSA, per germline. The CDR3 runs to 16 residues. The CDR3 is CASSLELAGSTDTQYF. Here the CDR3 DNA reads TGTGCCAGCAGCTTAGAACTAGCGGGCAGCACAGATACGCAGTATTTT.

This clonotype has only a few counts. The rearrangement joins TRBV12-3 or TRBV12-4 to TRBJ1-2; the match to TRBD1 covers 7 bases. The CDR3 totals 11 residues. Trimming at V came to 8 bases and at J to 8 bases, leaving 5 bases not matched to a gene. CDR3 protein: CASLQGQGYTF. The CDR3 bases are TGTGCCAGCCTACAGGGGCAAGGCTACACCTTC.

Only a few counts were recorded for this clonotype. The chain is built from TRBV7-9 and TRBJ1-1; 7 bases map to TRBD1. Unmatched junction bases numbered 9, after V lost 5 bases and J lost 9 bases. Per the germline V gene, CDR1 is SEHNR and CDR2 is FQNEAQ (reference sequence). This CDR3 has 13 amino acids. This CDR3 reads CASSSSTGPKAFF. In DNA form, the CDR3 reads TGTGCCAGCAGCAGTTCGACAGGGCCGAAAGCTTTCTTT.

This clonotype has a handful of counts. The chain recombines TRBV19 with TRBJ2-1, with 10 bases aligning to TRBD2. CDR1 LNHDA and CDR2 SQIVND come from the germline V gene (reference sequence). Trimming cost V 7 bases and J 3 bases; bases outside gene matches: 6. CDR3 length: 15 amino acids. CDR3 residues: CASKSGGALYNEQFF. The CDR3 region has the DNA TGTGCCAGTAAGAGCGGGGGGGCCCTCTACAATGAGCAGTTCTTC.

This clonotype was observed a handful of times. V gene TRBV7-2 combines with J gene TRBJ2-4, with D perhaps matching TRBD1 (5 bases). CDR1 is SGHTA, CDR2 FQGNSA, per germline. Trimming cost V 5 bases and J 7 bases, with 15 bases left between them. CDR3 length equals 14 residues. The CDR3 nucleotides read TGTGCCAGCAGCCACGAAGGGGTACAGAACATTCAGTACTTC. Amino acids: CASSHEGVQNIQYF.

The chain links TRBV9 to TRBJ1-2; 7 nucleotides match TRBD1. CDR3 length equals 15 residues. Germline CDR1 and CDR2: SGDLS and YYNGEE. Losses at the gene ends were 4 bases for V and 4 bases for J; bases not matched to a gene: 10. The CDR3 region is CASSPLGGGTYGYTF. The CDR3 DNA follows: TGTGCCAGCAGCCCCCTTGGAGGGGGCACCTATGGCTACACCTTC.

This clonotype was counted only a few times. This chain connects TRBV7-8 to TRBJ1-3; unclear D gene. The germline V and J ends were trimmed by 1 base and 9 bases, with 13 bases remaining between them. The CDR3 has 14 amino acids. Looked up from germline, CDR1 is SGHVS and CDR2 is FQNEAQ. CDR3 nucleotide sequence: TGTGCCAGCAGCTTAGATCCGGGCGGAGGCACCATATATTTT. It codes for CASSLDPGGGTIYF. The full variable domain, completed using reference TRBV7-8 and TRBJ1-3, is GAGVSQSPRYKVAKRGQDVALRCDPISGHVSLFWYQQALGQGPEFLTYFQNEAQLDKSGLPSDRFFAERPEGSVSTLKIQRTQQEDSAVYLCASSLDPGGGTIYFGEGSWLTVV.

This clonotype was seen more than once but under ten times. The genes are TRBV7-2 and TRBJ2-1; D uncertain. There are 13 residues in the CDR3. Germline-derived CDR1 and CDR2 are SGHTA and FQGNSA. Trimming stripped 5 bases from V and 14 bases from J, with 19 bases between. The CDR3 sequence: CASSPQGEVSEFF. CDR3 bases: TGTGCCAGCAGCCCTCAAGGTGAGGTAAGCGAGTTCTTC. Looking up the rest from reference TRBV7-2 and TRBJ2-1 gives the full variable domain: GAGVSQSPSNKVTEKGKDVELRCDPISGHTALYWYRQSLGQGLEFLIYFQGNSAPDKSGLPSDRFSAERTGGSVSTLTIQRTQQEDSAVYLCASSPQGEVSEFFGPGTRLTVL.

A remark on this clonotype: The junction differs from germline at one of its ends, possibly a read error. The J gene is TRBJ2-7, the V gene TRBV7-9; 10 nucleotides align to TRBD1. The CDR3 loop spans 13 amino acids. Germline CDR1 is SEHNR and CDR2 is FQNEAQ (reference sequence). The DNA of the CDR3 is TGTGCCAGCAGCGGGACAGGGGTCACCGAGGAGTACTTC. Encoded protein: CASSGTGVTEEYF. Together with reference TRBV7-9 and TRBJ2-7, the CDR3 gives the full variable domain: DTGVSQNPRHKITKRGQNVTFRCDPISEHNRLYWYRQTLGQGPEFLTYFQNEAQLEKSRLLSDRFSAERPKGSFSTLEIQRTEQGDSAMYLCASSGTGVTEEYFGPGTRLTVT.

Concerning this clonotype: The junction shows a germline mismatch at one end, possibly a read error. CDR3 region: CVSSFLEDTEAFF. In DNA form, the CDR3 reads TGTGTCAGCAGCTTTTTAGAGGACACTGAAGCTTTCTTT. The chain employs TRBV7-4 and TRBJ1-1, with D unclear. Germline lookup yields CDR1 SGHVT and CDR2 SQSDAQ. The CDR3 runs 13 residues.

This chain connects TRBV27 to TRBJ2-4, with a weak D call TRBD1 (5 bases). This CDR3 comprises 18 residues. Germline V gene sequence: CDR1 MNHEY, CDR2 SMNVEV (reference sequence). Trimming removed 6 bases at V and 2 bases at J, with 23 bases between. CDR3 bases: TGTGCCAGCAGCCCCCTTACCGGGCAGGGTAGGACCAAAAACATTCAGTACTTC. The encoded protein is CASSPLTGQGRTKNIQYF.

The chain uses TRBV7-3 and TRBJ1-5, with D perhaps TRBD1 (6 bases). CDR1 is SGHTA, CDR2 FQGTGA, per germline. This CDR3 spans 16 amino acids. V lost 1 base, J lost 7 bases, and 17 bases lay in between. CDR3 region: CASSLSGGLSRQPQHF. The DNA for the CDR3 is TGTGCCAGCAGCTTAAGTGGGGGCCTATCAAGGCAGCCCCAGCATTTT.

This chain joins TRBV7-2 and TRBJ2-7, with D unresolved. Trimming removed 1 base from V and 3 bases from J, with 7 bases in between. From germline, CDR1 is SGHTA and CDR2 FQGNSA. This CDR3 spans 13 amino acids. CDR3 nucleotides: TGTGCCAGCAGCTTAGTACTGAACTACGAGCAGTACTTC. Its translation is CASSLVLNYEQYF. The full variable domain, rest sourced from reference TRBV7-2 and TRBJ2-7, is GAGVSQSPSNKVTEKGKDVELRCDPISGHTALYWYRQSLGQGLEFLIYFQGNSAPDKSGLPSDRFSAERTGGSVSTLTIQRTQQEDSAVYLCASSLVLNYEQYFGPGTRLTVT.

The chain joins TRBV7-2 to TRBJ2-1, with 10 bases matching TRBD2. Per the germline V gene, CDR1 is SGHTA and CDR2 is FQGNSA. This CDR3 has 15 residues. The ends lost 6 bases at V and 4 bases at J; junction bases unmatched: 6. Here the CDR3 DNA reads TGTGCCAGCAGTACGCTAGCGGGGGATTACAATGAGCAGTTCTTC. This gives the protein CASSTLAGDYNEQFF.

The chain recombines TRBV7-2 with TRBJ1-1, with TRBD1 identical over 7 bases. CDR1 and CDR2 from the germline V gene are SGHTA and FQGNSA. CDR3 length equals 15 residues. The junction had 7 bases not matched to a gene; V was cut back by 3 bases and J by 3 bases. This CDR3 reads CASSFLPDRDTEAFF. CDR3 in DNA: TGTGCCAGCAGCTTCCTCCCCGACAGGGACACTGAAGCTTTCTTT.

This clonotype occurred a few times. CDR3 bases: TGTGCCAGCAGCGTTGGCCGGGACTGGACTCGGGAGCAGTACTTC. Protein product: CASSVGRDWTREQYF. The J gene is TRBJ2-7, the V gene TRBV7-2, with a weak D call TRBD2 (6 bases). Germline assignment: CDR1 SGHTA and CDR2 FQGNSA. The V gene lost 5 bases and the J gene lost 7 bases, with 21 bases spanning the gap. The CDR3 loop spans 15 amino acids. Combining the CDR3 with reference TRBV7-2 and TRBJ2-7 gives the whole variable domain GAGVSQSPSNKVTEKGKDVELRCDPISGHTALYWYRQSLGQGLEFLIYFQGNSAPDKSGLPSDRFSAERTGGSVSTLTIQRTQQEDSAVYLCASSVGRDWTREQYFGPGTRLTVT.

In its sample, this clonotype was seen once. The rearrangement joins TRBV6-2 or TRBV6-3 to TRBJ1-2; D gene uncertain. CDR1 and CDR2 from the germline V gene are MNHEY and SVGEGT. Trimming took 11 bases from V and 5 from J, leaving 15 bases between them. This CDR3 region has 12 residues. CDR3 sequence: CAPRTHWYGYTF. CDR3 coding DNA: TGTGCCCCGCGGACGCATTGGTATGGCTACACCTTC.

J is TRBJ1-4 and V is TRBV7-6; D possibly corresponds to TRBD1 (6 bases). V lost 1 base, J lost 12 bases, and 9 bases lay in between. The CDR3 consists of 12 residues. The germline gives CDR1 SGHVS, CDR2 FNYEAQ. The CDR3 DNA sequence: TGTGCCAGCAGCTTAGTACAGGGCCAACTGTTTTTT. Translating it yields CASSLVQGQLFF. Using reference TRBV7-6 and TRBJ1-4 for the parts outside the CDR3, the full variable domain is GAGVSQSPRYKVTKRGQDVALRCDPISGHVSLYWYRQALGQGPEFLTYFNYEAQQDKSGLPNDRFSAERPEGSISTLTIQRTEQRDSAMYRCASSLVQGQLFFGSGTQLSVL.